The clone carrying this T cell receptor (beta chain) has a count of ten or more. V lost 2 bases and J 3 bases, leaving 10 bases between the germline ends. CDR3 length: 15 residues. Germline-derived CDR1 and CDR2 are MDHEN and SYDVKM. Recovered Cohort 3 donors showed two negative PCRs, clearance, or symptom resolution. This sample was taken from a study of blood T cell repertoires in COVID-19. Study background: In each case, the material was cDNA or gDNA derived from T cells, B-cell-depleted T cells, or PBMCs.

Under the authors' procedure: Amplifying reference gene primers gave estimates of nucleated cell counts. Some clones are missing from TCRdb's copy, which holds only in-frame ones; the method was immunoSEQ multiplex PCR. D and trimming were read from the DNA, whereas the V and J calls and clone size are those reported in that table. The sample includes 350,000 or so clones, under 95% of them seen just once. The TCR comes from a woman between 25 and 40 years old who had recovered from COVID-19. The rearrangement links TRBV28 to TRBJ2-2; D is possibly TRBD1 (6 bases). Sequencing used PBMCs or T cells enriched from blood (not recorded which). The CDR3 loop reads CASSLGGRDTGELFF. CDR3 sequence (DNA): TGTGCCAGCAGTTTAGGGGGCCGCGACACCGGGGAGCTGTTTTTT. The full variable domain, rest sourced from reference TRBV28 and TRBJ2-2, is DVKVTQSSRYLVKRTGEKVFLECVQDMDHENMFWYRQDPGLGLRLIYFSYDVKMKEKGDIPEGYSVSREKKERFSLILESASTNQTSMYLCASSLGGRDTGELFFGEGSRLTVL.